Below, 28 T cell receptor beta chains from the same sample are listed, as sequenced in a study of T cells in Graves' hyperthyroidism and ophthalmopathy (dated by TCRdb to the late 2010s). Libraries came from multiplex PCR. Sequencer: Illumina HiSeq 2000. Amplification of TCR beta CDR3 regions was carried out from RNA transcripts. For the first round of RT-PCR on the TCR CDR3, the HTBI primer set was used together with the Qiagen OneStep RT-PCR kit. Clones were called with MiXCR by TCRdb after fastp trimmed the public reads at Q25, and only in-frame beta chains were retained. All rows with the same CDR3 protein become a single entry with the most common DNA and genes. The table for this sample lists 300,000 to 450,000 distinct CDR3 sequences; about a fifth of them were counted only once. The ten largest clones take up 40% of the sample. The sequenced sample consisted of blood. The receptors derive from a man aged 18 to 29 with Graves' ophthalmopathy.

This clonotype has ten or more counts. The V gene is TRBV10-3, the J gene TRBJ2-7; TRBD2 agrees at 11 bases. This CDR3 has 14 amino acids. CDR1 and CDR2 from the germline V gene are ENHRY and SYGVKD. V lost 0 bases to trimming and J lost 7 bases; unmatched junction nucleotides: 2. The CDR3 here is CAISESSGGDEQYF. The DNA of the CDR3 is TGTGCCATCAGTGAGTCTAGCGGGGGGGATGAGCAGTACTTC.

A few counts support this clonotype. This chain connects TRBV6-5 to TRBJ1-5; D gene unclear. V lost 2 bases and J lost 4, with 9 bases in between. Germline assignment: CDR1 MNHEY and CDR2 SVGAGI. The CDR3 consists of 14 residues. CDR3 sequence: CASSYGPGNQPQHF. CDR3 DNA: TGTGCCAGCAGTTACGGGCCCGGAAATCAGCCCCAGCATTTT.

This CDR3 reads CASNYGGQSYNEQFF. CDR3 coding DNA: TGTGCCAGTAATTACGGGGGGCAGTCCTACAATGAGCAGTTCTTC. The chain links TRBV19 to TRBJ2-1; a weak D match, TRBD2 (7 bases). CDR3 size: 15 residues. The germline V gene encodes CDR1 LNHDA and CDR2 SQIVND (reference sequence). Trimming shortened V by 7 bases and J by 1 base, and 14 bases separated the two germline ends.

This clonotype occurred many times. The chain has TRBV2 and TRBJ1-2, with TRBD1 identical over 7 bases. The CDR3 is 15 residues long. Germline loops: CDR1 SNHLY, CDR2 FYNNEI. J gave up 4 bases and V 2 bases, and 7 bases lay outside the gene matches. The DNA of the CDR3 is TGTGCCAGCAGTGAAAGGCGGCAGGGGGTCTATGGCTACACCTTC. This codes for CASSERRQGVYGYTF.

This clonotype was found many times. V gene TRBV12-3 or TRBV12-4 combines with J gene TRBJ2-6, with D possibly being TRBD1 or TRBD2 (5 bases each). The CDR3 contains 15 residues. The V and J ends lost 6 bases and 0 bases respectively, with 9 bases between them. CDR3 DNA: TGTGCCAGCAGCCAGGGACCCTCTGGGGCCAACGTCCTGACTTTC. Translation gives CASSQGPSGANVLTF.

In the case of this clonotype: A much larger clone is a single base away; this may be a read error. The gene calls are TRBV14 and TRBJ1-6, with D perhaps TRBD1 (6 bases). Germline-derived CDR1 and CDR2 are SGHDN and FVKESK. This CDR3 comprises 14 residues. CDR3 protein: CASSQTGVGSPPHF. The CDR3 bases are TGTGCCAGCAGCCAGACAGGCGTGGGTTCACCCCCCCACTTT.

This clonotype came up many times. V is TRBV28 and J is TRBJ1-2, with D possibly being TRBD1 (5 bases). Germline V gene lookup returns CDR1 MDHEN and CDR2 SYDVKM. The CDR3 totals 13 residues. V shed 8 bases and J shed 8 bases, with 18 bases lying between them. CDR3 DNA: TGTGCCAGCGACCTCTCAGGGAGAGTAGGCTACACCTTC. Translation: CASDLSGRVGYTF.

This clonotype was found many times. V gene TRBV6-1 combines with J gene TRBJ1-1; tentatively, D is TRBD1 (5 bases). CDR3 length: 13 amino acids. Germline V gives CDR1 MNHNS, CDR2 SASEGT. V was clipped by 5 bases and J by 5 bases, with 12 bases between them. The DNA of the CDR3 is TGTGCCAGCAGTCTTACTCAGGGAACTGAAGCTTTCTTT. Protein: CASSLTQGTEAFF.

In its sample, this clonotype was seen many times. CDR3 in DNA: TGTGCCAGCAGCCAAAGAGGGACAGGGGGCGAGGAGCAGTACTTC. As protein: CASSQRGTGGEEQYF. The chain joins TRBV3-1 to TRBJ2-7; 12 nucleotides agree with TRBD1. V shed 2 bases and J 7 bases; nucleotides not matched to a gene: 6. CDR1 and CDR2 (germline): LGHDT, YNNKEL (reference sequence). This CDR3 is 15 amino acids long.

This clonotype was seen at least ten times. The J gene is TRBJ2-6, the V gene TRBV7-9; D call uncertain. This CDR3 has 14 residues. CDR1 is SEHNR and CDR2 is FQNEAQ in the germline V gene (reference sequence). Trimming pared 5 bases from V and 1 base from J, leaving 6 bases between. Written as DNA, the CDR3 is TGTGCCAGCAGCCCCCCGTCTGGGGCCAACGTCCTGACTTTC. It encodes CASSPPSGANVLTF.

This clonotype was counted only a few times. Possible read error: a much larger clone is one base away. J is TRBJ2-7 and V is TRBV7-6, with D perhaps being TRBD1 or TRBD2 (6 bases each). Germline V lookup: CDR1 SGHVS, CDR2 FNYEAQ. This CDR3 contains 14 residues. V was pared by 0 bases and J by 2 bases, with 8 bases between. As DNA, the CDR3 is TGTGCCAGCAGCTTAGCGGAGGGGGCCTACGAGCAGTACTTC. Translating gives CASSLAEGAYEQYF.

This clonotype was seen repeatedly, ten times or more. The chain combines TRBV11-3 with TRBJ2-5; TRBD2 matches 7 bases. The V segment lost 3 bases and the J segment 2 bases; nucleotides outside the gene matches: 6. The CDR3 spans 15 residues. Germline CDR1 and CDR2: SGHNT and YENEEA. In nucleotides, the CDR3 is TGTGCCAGCAGCTTTAATTCAGCGGGGCAAGAGACCCAGTACTTC. It translates to CASSFNSAGQETQYF. The full variable domain, rest sourced from reference TRBV11-3 and TRBJ2-5, is EAGVVQSPRYKIIEKKQPVAFWCNPISGHNTLYWYLQNLGQGPELLIRYENEEAVDDSQLPKDRFSAERLKGVDSTLKIQPAELGDSAVYLCASSFNSAGQETQYFGPGTRLLVL.

In the case of this clonotype: No DNA is shown, since the ends of the CDR3 on it are uncertain; the CDR3 is the one TCRdb lists. The J gene is TRBJ2-5, the V gene TRBV5-5. The CDR3 length equals 15 residues, ends included. Germline CDR1 reads SGHKS; CDR2 reads YYEKEE (reference sequence). The CDR3 sequence: CASSLFGNGQETQYF.

This clonotype has more than one count but fewer than ten. The rearrangement uses TRBV9 and TRBJ1-1; perhaps TRBD1 as D (6 bases). The CDR3 loop spans 11 amino acids. Germline V gene sequence: CDR1 SGDLS, CDR2 YYNGEE. The V and J ends lost 7 bases and 7 bases respectively, with 11 bases between them. CDR3 DNA: TGTGCCAGCGGCAAGGGGGGTGAAGCTTTCTTT. Translation: CASGKGGEAFF. Variable domain in full (rest from reference TRBV9 and TRBJ1-1): DSGVTQTPKHLITATGQRVTLRCSPRSGDLSVYWYQQSLDQGLQFLIQYYNGEERAKGNILERFSAQQFPDLHSELNLSSLELGDSALYFCASGKGGEAFFGQGTRLTVV.

CDR3 sequence reads: CASSEPGQGTDTQYF. CDR3 DNA: TGCGCCAGCAGTGAGCCGGGACAGGGCACAGATACGCAGTATTTT. The chain has TRBV10-1 and TRBJ2-3; TRBD1 agrees at 8 bases. This CDR3 is 15 amino acids long. The germline V gene encodes CDR1 WNHNN and CDR2 SYGVQD (reference sequence). The ends lost 2 bases at V and 1 base at J; junction bases unmatched: 2.

In this sample, this clonotype turned up many times. This chain's CDR3 is CASSMTSGGDTQYF. DNA of the CDR3: TGTGCCAGCAGCATGACTAGCGGGGGAGATACGCAGTATTTT. The V and J genes are TRBV7-7 and TRBJ2-3; the match to TRBD2 covers 12 bases. V dropped 5 bases and J dropped 5; count of bases not matched to a gene: 2. CDR3 length equals 14 residues. Germline V gene sequence: CDR1 SSHAT, CDR2 FNYEAQ (reference sequence).

The V gene is TRBV13, the J gene TRBJ1-1; D is possibly TRBD1 (6 bases). Trimming removed 3 bases from V and 5 bases from J, with 16 bases in between. The CDR3 runs 15 residues. The germline V gene encodes CDR1 PRHDT and CDR2 FYEKMQ (reference sequence). Here the CDR3 reads CASSFGTGSATEAFF. The CDR3, as DNA: TGTGCCAGCAGCTTCGGTACAGGGAGCGCGACTGAAGCTTTCTTT.

This clonotype came up many times. V gene TRBV12-3 or TRBV12-4 combines with J gene TRBJ2-2; no firm D call. The length of the CDR3 is 11 residues. The germline V and J ends were trimmed by 6 bases and 5 bases, with 4 bases remaining between them. The CDR3 protein is CASRLTGELFF. DNA for the CDR3: TGTGCCAGCAGATTGACCGGGGAGCTGTTTTTT.

V is TRBV19 and J is TRBJ2-7; D is ambiguous. This CDR3 contains 15 residues. Germline CDR1 reads LNHDA; CDR2 reads SQIVND (reference sequence). Deletions cut 9 bases from V and 5 bases from J, with 23 bases between. Here the CDR3 DNA reads TGTGCCAGCCGATATGTAGGGATTTCGAACCACGAGCAGTACTTC. It translates to CASRYVGISNHEQYF.

As regards this clonotype: This may come from a read error, since a much larger clone is one base off. The rearrangement uses TRBV19 and TRBJ2-1; TRBD2 aligns across 11 bases. The DNA end is more similar to TRBJ2-7, so the J call may be wrong. Germline assignment: CDR1 LNHDA and CDR2 SQIVND (reference sequence). This CDR3 region has 19 residues. CDR3 in DNA: TGTGCCAGCCGCGAACCCCCTTCTAGCGGGGGGAGCTCCTACAATGAGCAGTACTTC. Translating gives CASREPPSSGGSSYNEQYF.

This clonotype came up many times. The V call is TRBV2, the J call TRBJ1-6, with a weak D call TRBD1 (5 bases). Germline CDR1 is SNHLY and CDR2 is FYNNEI. The CDR3 extends over 15 amino acids. Trimming took 1 base from V and 13 from J, leaving 17 bases between them. The CDR3 nucleotides are TGTGCCAGCAGTGAAGGGGGGATTGGGGGAATTCCCCTCCACTTT. Amino acid sequence: CASSEGGIGGIPLHF.

This clonotype occurred a few times. This chain joins TRBV18 and TRBJ2-5, with 10 positions matching TRBD2. The length of the CDR3 is 15 residues. Germline V lookup: CDR1 KGHSH, CDR2 LQKENI. V dropped 2 bases and J dropped 2; count of bases not matched to a gene: 2. The CDR3 spells CASSPASGGQETQYF. The CDR3 DNA reads TGTGCCAGCTCACCAGCTAGCGGGGGTCAAGAGACCCAGTACTTC.

The chain combines TRBV2 with TRBJ2-3; 11 bases map to TRBD1. V lost 7 bases, J lost 10 bases, and 7 bases stayed unmatched. The CDR3 runs 13 residues. Germline values: CDR1 SNHLY, CDR2 FYNNEI. CDR3 DNA: TGTGCCAGCAACGGACAGGGGGCATGGGCGCAGTATTTT. As protein: CASNGQGAWAQYF.

This clonotype was seen a few times. The V call is TRBV29-1, the J call TRBJ1-2; a possible D gene is TRBD1 (5 bases). The V gene lost 0 bases and the J gene lost 2 bases, with 16 bases spanning the gap. Germline CDR1 is SQVTM and CDR2 is ANQGSEA. The CDR3 contains 16 residues. CDR3 loop: CSVEDIHTDKNYGYTF. Written as DNA, the CDR3 is TGCAGCGTTGAAGATATTCATACGGACAAAAACTATGGCTACACCTTC.

In this sample, this clonotype turned up a few times. This chain links TRBV4-1 with TRBJ1-2; 9 nucleotides align to TRBD1. The germline CDR1 and CDR2 sequences are MGHRA and YSYEKL. This CDR3 has 15 residues. V lost 3 bases and J lost 1; bases outside the gene matches: 3. The DNA for the CDR3 is TGCGCCAGCAGCCAGACAGGGGGATTTAACTATGGCTACACCTTC. This translates into CASSQTGGFNYGYTF.

The chain combines TRBV12-3 or TRBV12-4 with TRBJ2-7; no clear D. This CDR3 has 13 residues. Trimming removed 4 bases at V and 2 bases at J, with 9 bases between. CDR3 region: CASSWYSTYEQYF. CDR3 DNA: TGTGCCAGCAGTTGGTACAGTACCTACGAGCAGTACTTC.

In its sample, this clonotype was seen many times. V is TRBV20-1 and J is TRBJ1-1; a possible D gene is TRBD1 (5 bases). The CDR3 spans 11 residues. Per germline, CDR1 DFQATT and CDR2 SNEGSKA (reference sequence). The CDR3 DNA is TGCAGCTTCCAGGGCGGAACTGAAGCTTTCTTT. Residues: CSFQGGTEAFF.

This clonotype was picked up a small number of times. This chain links TRBV6-1 with TRBJ2-7; a possible D gene is TRBD1 (5 bases). V lost 8 bases and J 6 bases, leaving 14 bases between the germline ends. This CDR3 is built from 12 residues. CDR1 is MNHNS, CDR2 SASEGT, per germline. CDR3 amino acids: CASGRQPSEQYF. Written as DNA, the CDR3 is TGTGCCAGCGGCCGACAGCCCAGCGAGCAGTACTTC.